This T cell receptor beta chain was sequenced during a study of Graves' ophthalmopathy and Graves' hyperthyroidism. CDR3 regions of TCR beta were amplified from RNA transcripts. RT-PCR with HTBI primers came first, then second-round multiplex PCR. TCRdb re-analysed the multiplex PCR reads in MiXCR, keeping a single row per CDR3 protein. The sample carries 580,000 or so distinct CDR3 sequences, 35% to 40% recorded once. Points from the study as a whole: The model's ophthalmopathy progression predictions had less than 71% sensitivity and less than 75% specificity.

Remarks on this clonotype: Its target is unknown.

Sequenced: peripheral blood or thyroid tissue (not recorded which). The clonotype originates from an adult man with Graves' hyperthyroidism.

The CDR3 region is CASSLDIRGLGNNSPLHF. In DNA, the CDR3 is TGTGCCAGCAGCTTAGATATCAGGGGGCTGGGCAATAATTCACCCCTCCACTTT. The rearrangement uses TRBV7-8 and TRBJ1-6; 8 nucleotides agree with TRBD1. V trimming: 1 base; J trimming: 5 bases; junction bases outside the gene matches: 10. This CDR3 region has 18 residues. CDR1 and CDR2 (germline): SGHVS, FQNEAQ.